This TCR beta chain comes out of a study of blood T cell repertoires in COVID-19. On the study more broadly: PBMCs, B-cell-depleted T cells, or T cells provided the cDNA or gDNA that made up the material.

Clones were sequenced by immunoSEQ multiplex PCR, and TCRdb holds only the in-frame ones, with some missing. The repertoire holds about 130,000 clones, with approximately 84% as singletons. V gave up 2 bases and J gave up 8 bases, with 15 bases separating them. This CDR3 contains 15 residues. Germline CDR1 is MNHNY and CDR2 is SVGAGI (reference sequence). The gene calls are TRBV6-6 and TRBJ1-4; a weak D match, TRBD1 (5 bases). The TCR comes from a human donor in a cohort sampled during active COVID-19. Sequenced input: peripheral blood. The CDR3 DNA is TGTGCCAGCAGTTACGGTACCATGGGGGGGGAAAAACTGTTTTTT. This translates into CASSYGTMGGEKLFF.